A single sample is the source of the 28 T cell receptor beta chains below, sequenced in a study of T-cell reconstitution after alpha-beta-depleted transplantation in children (dated by TCRdb to the mid-2010s). Receptors were amplified or captured by PCR. The instrument given in TCRdb is Illumina HiSeq 2500. To normalize quantification of the TCRbeta repertoire, the TCR libraries were built with molecular barcoding that relied on unique molecular identifiers. TCRdb passed the public sequencing reads through fastp at Q25 and MiXCR, retaining productive beta sequences. Records with the same CDR3 protein are collapsed into one entry carrying the most frequent genes and DNA. This sample comprises 350,000 to 500,000 distinct CDR3 sequences, 43% of them detected only once. The ten largest clones capture roughly a quarter of the sample. The sample's treatment or condition label, decoded: allogeneic hematopoietic cell transplantation with graft depleted of TCRalphabeta T cells and CD19 B cells.

The source material was PBMCs, sampled before TCRalphabeta/CD19-depleted stem cell transplant. All receptors derive from a girl under 10 years old with aplastic anemia, due to receive a stem cell transplant.

This sequence joins TRBV29-1 and TRBJ2-2; D is unclear. Germline V gene sequence: CDR1 SQVTM, CDR2 ANQGSEA. CDR3 length: 12 amino acids. V was cut by 6 bases and J by 1 base, with 6 bases left in between. CDR3 in amino acids: CSVDKNTGELFF. CDR3 sequence (DNA): TGCAGCGTCGACAAGAACACCGGGGAGCTGTTTTTT.

This clonotype occurred many times. The chain joins TRBV29-1 to TRBJ1-1; 10 bases agree with TRBD1. V gave up 5 bases and J gave up 5 bases; unmatched junction bases: 8. The CDR3 sequence is 14 residues long. The V gene's germline CDR1 is SQVTM and CDR2 ANQGSEA. Here the CDR3 reads CSVPPGQGFTEAFF. The CDR3, as DNA: TGCAGCGTTCCCCCGGGACAGGGGTTTACTGAAGCTTTCTTT.

The chain uses TRBV5-1 and TRBJ2-2; D remains unclear. V lost 0 bases, J lost 6 bases, and 15 bases lay in between. Germline V CDR1 and CDR2: SGHRS, YFSETQ. The CDR3 is 16 amino acids. The CDR3 DNA is TGCGCCAGCAGCTTGGATGCCCCGCCAGCCCCCGGGGAGCTGTTTTTT. It specifies CASSLDAPPAPGELFF.

This chain uses TRBV5-5 with TRBJ2-7; D may be TRBD1 (5 bases). Germline loops: CDR1 SGHKS, CDR2 YYEKEE (reference sequence). The CDR3 sequence is 16 residues long. The V gene lost 4 bases and the J gene lost 3 bases, with 20 bases spanning the gap. CDR3 residues: CASSLYAAGNDYEQYF. In nucleotides, the CDR3 is TGTGCCAGCAGCCTCTATGCGGCAGGGAATGACTACGAGCAGTACTTC.

The V and J genes are TRBV7-2 and TRBJ2-5; D possibly corresponds to TRBD2 (7 bases). The germline V and J ends were trimmed by 2 bases and 3 bases, with 16 bases remaining between them. CDR1 SGHTA and CDR2 FQGNSA come from the germline V gene. The CDR3 runs to 16 residues. DNA of the CDR3: TGTGCCAGCAGCTTACTCGCGGGGGCTTCCGAAGAGACCCAGTACTTC. Its translation is CASSLLAGASEETQYF.

This clonotype was detected ten times or more. The V gene is TRBV7-9, the J gene TRBJ2-7, with TRBD1 matching over 9 bases. Germline CDR1 reads SEHNR; CDR2 reads FQNEAQ (reference sequence). The CDR3 has 13 residues. The J segment lost 7 bases and the V segment lost 8 bases, leaving 9 bases of the junction unmatched. The CDR3 loop is CASAGTGRWEQYF. Here the CDR3 DNA reads TGTGCCAGCGCCGGGACAGGGCGCTGGGAGCAGTACTTC.

This sequence joins TRBV5-5 and TRBJ2-7; 8 bases align to TRBD1. CDR1 is SGHKS and CDR2 is YYEKEE in the germline V gene (reference sequence). Unmatched junction bases numbered 12, after V lost 3 bases and J lost 4 bases. CDR3 length equals 16 residues. This CDR3 is CASSSSAGTGGYEQYF. CDR3 in DNA: TGTGCCAGCAGCTCTTCCGCCGGGACAGGAGGTTACGAGCAGTACTTC.

This clonotype was observed many times. The gene calls are TRBV20-1 and TRBJ2-5, with 9 bases matching TRBD1. The germline CDR1 and CDR2 sequences are DFQATT and SNEGSKA (reference sequence). The CDR3 has 13 amino acids. V was clipped by 4 bases and J by 4 bases; unmatched bases: 4. The CDR3: CSAKTGGAETQYF. The CDR3 DNA sequence: TGCAGTGCTAAGACAGGGGGAGCAGAGACCCAGTACTTC.

This clonotype showed up many times. The genes are TRBV3-1 and TRBJ1-1; TRBD1 is a possible D gene (5 bases). Germline V gene sequence: CDR1 LGHDT, CDR2 YNNKEL (reference sequence). V shed 6 bases and J shed 4 bases, with 18 bases lying between them. The CDR3 loop spans 15 amino acids. In nucleotides, the CDR3 is TGTGCCAGCAGTCACACGCCGGGGAGGGGCACTGAAGCTTTCTTT. Translation: CASSHTPGRGTEAFF.

This clonotype has a handful of counts. This chain links TRBV30 with TRBJ2-6; no firm D call. This CDR3 spans 17 amino acids. Trimming shortened V by 1 base and J by 0 bases, and 13 bases separated the two germline ends. Germline lookup yields CDR1 GTSNPN and CDR2 SVGIG (reference sequence). The CDR3 spells CAWSGQGGSSGANVLTF. DNA for the CDR3: TGTGCCTGGAGTGGCCAAGGTGGATCCTCTGGGGCCAACGTCCTGACTTTC.

This chain uses TRBV28 with TRBJ2-7; D is unresolved. Trimming removed 7 bases from V and 6 bases from J, with 13 bases in between. Germline loops: CDR1 MDHEN, CDR2 SYDVKM. The CDR3 runs 12 residues. The CDR3 is CASTPGMGEQYF. CDR3 sequence (DNA): TGTGCCAGCACCCCTGGCATGGGCGAGCAGTACTTC.

Comment on this clonotype: The junction and the germline gene differ at one end; a read error may be behind it. V is TRBV20-1 and J is TRBJ1-2; D is unresolved. CDR1 and CDR2 (germline): DFQATT, SNEGSKA (reference sequence). The CDR3 has 16 amino acids. CDR3 sequence: CCARRSDTLALYGYTF. CDR3 sequence (DNA): TGCTGTGCTAGAAGAAGCGACACACTTGCCCTCTATGGCTACACCTTC.

The genes are TRBV10-3 and TRBJ2-3; 9 bases are shared with TRBD2. Germline loops: CDR1 ENHRY, CDR2 SYGVKD. V was clipped by 8 bases and J by 2 bases; unmatched bases: 5. The CDR3 consists of 14 residues. The CDR3 region has the DNA TGTGCCATCGCGGCTAGCGGGACCACAGATACGCAGTATTTT. Amino acids: CAIAASGTTDTQYF.

The chain recombines TRBV27 with TRBJ2-2; D unclear. This CDR3 has 16 amino acids. Looked up from germline, CDR1 is MNHEY and CDR2 is SMNVEV (reference sequence). The V and J ends lost 0 bases and 1 base respectively, with 9 bases between them. This chain's CDR3 is CASSLSWVVNTGELFF. The CDR3 DNA reads as TGTGCCAGCAGTTTATCGTGGGTAGTGAACACCGGGGAGCTGTTTTTT.

This chain links TRBV1 with TRBJ2-1; the listed D gene, TRBD2, was not tested against the DNA. TRBV1 has pseudogene status. This CDR3 has 17 amino acids. The CDR3 DNA is TGCACCAGCAGCCCCTATTCCCTAGCGGACTCCTACAATGAGCAGTTCTTC. Translated: CTSSPYSLADSYNEQFF.

V is TRBV20-1 and J is TRBJ2-1; possibly TRBD2 for D (5 bases). Germline CDR1 DFQATT, CDR2 SNEGSKA (reference sequence). There are 13 residues in the CDR3. The V gene lost 3 bases and the J gene lost 4 bases, with 10 bases spanning the gap. The CDR3 here is CSARSGVYNEQFF. The CDR3 DNA reads as TGCAGTGCTAGGAGCGGCGTTTACAATGAGCAGTTCTTC.

The rearrangement links TRBV7-8 to TRBJ2-5; D possibly matches TRBD1 or TRBD2 (6 bases each). Germline values: CDR1 SGHVS, CDR2 FQNEAQ. The CDR3 has 17 amino acids. Trimming shortened V by 6 bases and J by 5 bases, and 25 bases separated the two germline ends. The CDR3 is CASRARWMPGARETQYF. As DNA, the CDR3 is TGTGCCAGCAGAGCCCGATGGATGCCGGGGGCTCGCGAGACCCAGTACTTC.

Only one count was recorded for this clonotype. The chain couples TRBV30 to TRBJ2-7, with TRBD2 identical over 8 bases. Germline V gene lookup returns CDR1 GTSNPN and CDR2 SVGIG (reference sequence). The V gene end was trimmed by 3 bases and the J gene end by 0 bases; junction bases not matched to a gene: 4. The CDR3 loop spans 14 amino acids. The CDR3 reads CAWRRGGSSYEQYF. DNA for the CDR3: TGTGCCTGGAGACGGGGGGGCAGCTCCTACGAGCAGTACTTC.

This clonotype has only a few counts. The rearrangement links TRBV20-1 to TRBJ2-5, with D possibly TRBD2 on 6 matching bases. V was trimmed by 3 bases and J by 5 bases, leaving 10 bases between them. The CDR3 is 12 residues long. CDR1 DFQATT and CDR2 SNEGSKA come from the germline V gene (reference sequence). CDR3 in amino acids: CSARTGVETQYF. CDR3 coding DNA: TGCAGTGCTAGGACGGGGGTCGAGACCCAGTACTTC.

Only a few counts were recorded for this clonotype. V gene TRBV4-3 combines with J gene TRBJ1-4; the D gene is possibly TRBD1 (6 bases). The V gene lost 1 base and the J gene lost 4 bases, with 16 bases spanning the gap. The length of the CDR3 is 17 residues. Germline V gene data show CDR1 as LGHNA and CDR2 as YSLEER. CDR3 loop: CASSQGSADRYNEKLFF. The CDR3 DNA follows: TGCGCCAGCAGCCAAGGGTCCGCGGACAGATATAATGAAAAACTGTTTTTT.

This clonotype was observed a few times. The rearrangement uses TRBV20-1 and TRBJ1-1; D is undetermined. The CDR3 runs to 13 residues. The germline gives CDR1 DFQATT, CDR2 SNEGSKA (reference sequence). Trimming shortened V by 3 bases and J by 1 base, and 9 bases separated the two germline ends. CDR3 in DNA: TGCAGTGCTAGGGCCAGCTCGAACACTGAAGCTTTCTTT. Translation: CSARASSNTEAFF.

V is TRBV29-1 and J is TRBJ2-1; no reliable D call. Germline V gene lookup returns CDR1 SQVTM and CDR2 ANQGSEA. The CDR3 extends over 11 amino acids. With 3 bases removed from V and 4 bases from J, the gap between germline ends came to 4 bases. CDR3 in DNA: TGCAGCGTTGACGAATACAATGAGCAGTTCTTC. As protein: CSVDEYNEQFF.

This clonotype was seen once. The V gene is TRBV7-9, the J gene TRBJ1-1; D is unresolved. The germline CDR1 and CDR2 sequences are SEHNR and FQNEAQ (reference sequence). V was pared by 1 base and J by 6 bases, with 12 bases between. This CDR3 has 14 residues. CDR3: CASSLGGGNPEAFF. Here the CDR3 DNA reads TGTGCCAGCAGCTTAGGAGGCGGTAATCCTGAAGCTTTCTTT.

This chain uses TRBV6-1 with TRBJ2-7; D unresolved. V was shortened by 5 bases and J by 0 bases, with 14 bases between the two germline ends. This CDR3 region has 15 residues. Germline V gene data show CDR1 as MNHNS and CDR2 as SASEGT. This chain's CDR3 is CASSRGRVISYEQYF. The CDR3 DNA follows: TGTGCCAGCAGTCGAGGACGGGTCATCTCCTACGAGCAGTACTTC.

The chain carries TRBV6-4 and TRBJ2-1; 12 bases align to TRBD2. The CDR3 covers 16 residues. V was clipped by 0 bases and J by 10 bases; unmatched bases: 7. CDR1 and CDR2 (germline): MRHNA, SNTAGT. CDR3 sequence reads: CASSDSASGGASEQFF. CDR3 coding DNA: TGTGCCAGCAGTGACTCGGCTAGCGGGGGGGCCTCCGAGCAGTTCTTC.

This clonotype was observed once. The CDR3: CASSVGQSSYEQYF. CDR3 nucleotides: TGTGCCAGCAGCGTGGGACAGAGTTCCTACGAGCAGTACTTC. The chain uses TRBV9 and TRBJ2-7, with 7 bases fitting TRBD1. Looked up from germline, CDR1 is SGDLS and CDR2 is YYNGEE. This CDR3 region has 14 residues. Unmatched junction bases numbered 3, after V lost 2 bases and J lost 1 base.

V and J are TRBV7-6 and TRBJ2-5; 7 nucleotides match TRBD2. The CDR3 covers 14 residues. Per germline, CDR1 SGHVS and CDR2 FNYEAQ. V lost 3 bases, J lost 5 bases, and 6 bases stayed unmatched. CDR3 region: CASSFGGEAETQYF. The CDR3 coding sequence is TGTGCCAGCAGCTTTGGGGGGGAGGCGGAGACCCAGTACTTC.

This clonotype occurred a few times. The chain recombines TRBV18 with TRBJ2-7; 14 nucleotides line up with TRBD2. V lost 5 bases, J lost 6 bases, and 12 bases stayed unmatched. The CDR3 runs to 17 residues. Germline V gives CDR1 KGHSH, CDR2 LQKENI. The CDR3 DNA reads as TGTGCCAGCTCATCTTTCTCGGGACTAGCGGGAGACCTCGAGCAGTACTTC. Its protein is CASSSFSGLAGDLEQYF.